Described below is a single T cell receptor (beta chain) sequence and its context. Its matching antigen is unknown. These data are taken from a study of identical twins. TCRdb re-derived calls from the 5' RACE reads in MiXCR, one entry per CDR3 protein. This sample carries roughly 770,000 distinct CDR3 sequences, roughly 18% of them seen once, and the ten largest clones take around 12%. CDR1 is DFQATT and CDR2 is SNEGSKA in the germline V gene (reference sequence). This CDR3 has 14 residues. With V trimmed by 3 bases and J by 5 bases, 6 bases remained unmatched. Overall study results and limits: Out-of-frame TCR alpha sharing observed in monozygotic twins exceeded model estimates.

These sequences were also reported in another study, on T cells expressing NK-cell markers. Per that study: From sorted CD3+CD56+NKG2C+, CD3+CD56+NKG2C- and CD3+CD56-NKG2C+ T cells came the TCR beta repertoires. The dominant NKG2C+ clonotypes represented about 1.0-7.5% of CD8+ T cells in about six donors.

Sequenced: PBMCs. The chain recombines TRBV20-1 with TRBJ2-1, with TRBD2 matching over 8 bases. This TCR derives from a woman between 18 and 29 years old in good health. The CDR3 DNA reads as TGCAGTGCTAGTACGGGAGGGCCCAACAATGAGCAGTTCTTC. The encoded protein is CSASTGGPNNEQFF.